These 27 T cell receptor beta chains share one sample of origin, sequenced in a study of T-cell reconstitution after alpha-beta-depleted transplantation in children. Construction of the TCRbeta library involved unique molecular identifiers. TCRdb used MiXCR to reprocess the PCR reads, holding one entry per CDR3 protein. The table has hundreds of thousands of distinct CDR3 sequences, roughly 15% seen once. The specimen was PBMCs, mostly from graft donor cells, collected 360 days after TCRalphabeta/CD19-depleted stem cell transplant. The receptors derive from a male patient under 10 years old who had a stem cell transplant for acute lymphoblastic leukemia, so the T cells may come from the graft donor.

The rearrangement joins TRBV12-3 or TRBV12-4 to TRBJ2-2, with a possible D match to TRBD1 (5 bases). The CDR3 contains 18 residues. Between the trimmed V and J ends, which lost 4 bases and 0 bases, there was a span of 18 bases. For the CDR3, the DNA is TGTGCCAGCAGTTGGGCAGTTCCCAGGGTCTCGAACACCGGGGAGCTGTTTTTT. It translates to CASSWAVPRVSNTGELFF.

CDR3 loop: CASSQSYDRYYGYTF. The CDR3 DNA reads TGCGCCAGCAGCCAAAGTTACGACAGATACTATGGCTACACCTTC. The J gene is TRBJ1-2, the V gene TRBV4-1; D may be TRBD1 (5 bases). CDR1 and CDR2 from the germline V gene are MGHRA and YSYEKL. The CDR3 contains 15 residues. V lost 2 bases, J lost 3 bases, and 13 bases lay in between.

The rearrangement joins TRBV5-6 to TRBJ2-3, with a weak D call TRBD2 (7 bases). The CDR3 runs to 14 residues. V dropped 2 bases and J dropped 2 bases, with 9 bases sitting between them. Looked up from germline, CDR1 is SGHDT and CDR2 is YYEEEE. The DNA for the CDR3 is TGTGCCAGCAGCTTTGGGGGGGCCACAGATACGCAGTATTTT. Protein: CASSFGGATDTQYF. The full variable domain, with the rest looked up from reference TRBV5-6 and TRBJ2-3, is DAGVTQSPTHLIKTRGQQVTLRCSPKSGHDTVSWYQQALGQGPQFIFQYYEEEERQRGNFPDRFSGHQFPNYSSELNVNALLLGDSALYLCASSFGGATDTQYFGPGTRLTVL.

The gene calls are TRBV9 and TRBJ1-3, with D unresolved. In germline, CDR1 is SGDLS, CDR2 YYNGEE. This CDR3 is 13 amino acids long. V dropped 1 base and J dropped 8 bases, with 10 bases sitting between them. CDR3 coding DNA: TGTGCCAGCAGCGTAACCACACGAGACACCATATATTTT. As protein: CASSVTTRDTIYF. The full variable domain, in which reference TRBV9 and TRBJ1-3 provide the parts outside the CDR3, is DSGVTQTPKHLITATGQRVTLRCSPRSGDLSVYWYQQSLDQGLQFLIQYYNGEERAKGNILERFSAQQFPDLHSELNLSSLELGDSALYFCASSVTTRDTIYFGEGSWLTVV.

This clonotype came up a few times. This rearrangement joins TRBV7-9 to TRBJ2-7; possibly TRBD2 for D (5 bases). Deletions cut 4 bases from V and 2 bases from J, with 12 bases between. CDR3 size: 14 residues. Per the germline V gene, CDR1 is SEHNR and CDR2 is FQNEAQ (reference sequence). The CDR3 here is CASSSRAGPYEQYF. The CDR3 coding sequence is TGTGCCAGCAGCTCGCGGGCAGGACCCTACGAGCAGTACTTC.

This clonotype was seen at least ten times. The chain links TRBV12-3 or TRBV12-4 to TRBJ2-1; D is tentatively TRBD1 or TRBD2 (5 bases each). V lost 5 bases and J lost 10, with 18 bases in between. The CDR3 is 14 amino acids. CDR3 region: CASSAARAGAEQFF. DNA of the CDR3: TGTGCCAGCAGTGCCGCCAGGGCGGGTGCGGAGCAGTTCTTC.

This clonotype has only a few counts. The chain links TRBV15 to TRBJ2-1; D is ambiguous. V was trimmed by 0 bases and J by 9 bases, leaving 9 bases between them. The CDR3 is 13 amino acids. The germline V gene encodes CDR1 LNHNV and CDR2 YYDKDF (reference sequence). The CDR3 here is CATSREGWGEQFF. The CDR3 nucleotides read TGTGCCACCAGCAGAGAGGGGTGGGGTGAGCAGTTCTTC.

The rearrangement joins TRBV5-1 to TRBJ1-6; D might be TRBD1 (5 bases). CDR1 SGHRS and CDR2 YFSETQ come from the germline V gene. This CDR3 has 17 residues. V lost 0 bases to trimming and J lost 6 bases, with 16 bases between them. The CDR3 DNA is TGCGCCAGCAGCTTGGGCCTCCCTCGACAGACTAATTCACCCCTCCACTTT. It codes for CASSLGLPRQTNSPLHF. The entire variable domain, with the rest obtained from reference TRBV5-1 and TRBJ1-6, is as follows: KAGVTQTPRYLIKTRGQQVTLSCSPISGHRSVSWYQQTPGQGLQFLFEYFSETQRNKGNFPGRFSGRQFSNSRSEMNVSTLELGDSALYLCASSLGLPRQTNSPLHFGNGTRLTVT.

The chain recombines TRBV4-1 with TRBJ2-7; tentative D call: TRBD1 (6 bases). The CDR3 extends over 14 amino acids. The V gene's germline CDR1 is MGHRA and CDR2 YSYEKL. V lost 1 base and J lost 6, with 13 bases in between. The CDR3 DNA reads as TGCGCCAGCAGCCAAGTGACAGGTGATTCCGAGCAGTACTTC. It specifies CASSQVTGDSEQYF.

The J gene is TRBJ2-7, the V gene TRBV9, with TRBD1 identical over 11 bases. Per the germline V gene, CDR1 is SGDLS and CDR2 is YYNGEE. This CDR3 contains 19 residues. The V segment lost 4 bases and the J segment 2 bases; nucleotides outside the gene matches: 17. The CDR3, as DNA: TGTGCCAGCAGCACTCTTGGTCTTCAGGACAGGGGGCCTACCTACGAGCAGTACTTC. This translates into CASSTLGLQDRGPTYEQYF.

This clonotype was detected once. The chain carries TRBV18 and TRBJ2-3; D may be TRBD2 (5 bases). Trimming took 1 base from V and 5 from J, leaving 7 bases between them. Germline loops: CDR1 KGHSH, CDR2 LQKENI. The CDR3 has 13 amino acids. The CDR3 loop is CASSPRAGDTQYF. For the CDR3, the DNA is TGTGCCAGCTCACCACGGGCGGGAGATACGCAGTATTTT. Combining the CDR3 with reference TRBV18 and TRBJ2-3 gives the whole variable domain NAGVMQNPRHLVRRRGQEARLRCSPMKGHSHVYWYRQLPEEGLKFMVYLQKENIIDESGMPKERFSAEFPKEGPSILRIQQVVRGDSAAYFCASSPRAGDTQYFGPGTRLTVL.

The V gene is TRBV4-3, the J gene TRBJ2-5; D unclear. The CDR3 contains 15 residues. Germline loops: CDR1 LGHNA, CDR2 YSLEER. The V and J ends lost 0 bases and 7 bases respectively, with 15 bases between them. The CDR3 DNA follows: TGCGCCAGCAGCCAAGATGGTCCAGGCGGTGGGACCCAGTACTTC. Protein product: CASSQDGPGGGTQYF.

V is TRBV18 and J is TRBJ2-1; 12 bases are shared with TRBD2. The CDR3 is 14 residues long. From germline, CDR1 is KGHSH and CDR2 LQKENI. The J segment lost 7 bases and the V segment lost 8 bases, leaving 6 bases of the junction unmatched. CDR3 region: CASPASGRENEQFF. The CDR3 DNA reads as TGTGCCAGCCCCGCTAGCGGGAGGGAGAATGAGCAGTTCTTC.

This chain links TRBV20-1 with TRBJ2-1; TRBD2 matches 12 bases. This CDR3 has 17 residues. The V gene's germline CDR1 is DFQATT and CDR2 SNEGSKA (reference sequence). The V gene end was trimmed by 4 bases and the J gene end by 8 bases; junction bases not matched to a gene: 15. The CDR3 sequence: CSAISLAGGPVWDEQFF. The CDR3 bases are TGCAGTGCTATTAGTCTAGCGGGAGGGCCGGTGTGGGATGAGCAGTTCTTC.

The J gene is TRBJ1-1, the V gene TRBV7-3, with 8 bases matching TRBD1. J was trimmed by 3 bases and V by 4 bases; bases with no gene match: 4. CDR3 length: 14 amino acids. Germline assignment: CDR1 SGHTA and CDR2 FQGTGA. The CDR3 nucleotides read TGTGCCAGCAGCTCGACAGGGGAACACACTGAAGCTTTCTTT. Amino acids: CASSSTGEHTEAFF.

The chain is built from TRBV7-9 and TRBJ2-1; D perhaps matches TRBD2 (6 bases). With 1 base removed from V and 4 bases from J, the gap between germline ends came to 17 bases. Germline CDR1 is SEHNR and CDR2 is FQNEAQ (reference sequence). CDR3 length: 17 amino acids. CDR3 protein: CASSLVTQWLAYNEQFF. CDR3 DNA: TGTGCCAGCAGCTTAGTAACGCAGTGGCTAGCGTACAATGAGCAGTTCTTC.

The chain is built from TRBV21-1 and TRBJ1-1; the D call in the table, TRBD1, was not verified against the DNA. TRBV21-1 is marked as a pseudogene. The CDR3 is 17 amino acids. CDR3 nucleotides: TGTGCCAGCAGCCGAGGTGTTAATGAGGGGCTGAACACTGAAGCTTTCTTT. It encodes CASSRGVNEGLNTEAFF.

This chain links TRBV7-9 with TRBJ2-5; maybe TRBD2 (7 bases). The CDR3 has 16 residues. Germline V CDR1 and CDR2: SEHNR, FQNEAQ (reference sequence). V was shortened by 2 bases and J by 6 bases, with 19 bases between the two germline ends. Written as DNA, the CDR3 is TGTGCCAGCAGCTTAAAATGGGGGGGGGGCGAGAAGACCCAGTACTTC. Its translation is CASSLKWGGGEKTQYF.

This rearrangement joins TRBV14 to TRBJ2-1; D is undetermined. CDR3 size: 18 residues. With 0 bases removed from V and 4 bases from J, the gap between germline ends came to 19 bases. Germline assignment: CDR1 SGHDN and CDR2 FVKESK. The CDR3 nucleotides read TGTGCCAGCAGCCAAGAGTCCGTTGCATGGGCGTTATACAATGAGCAGTTCTTC. Its translation is CASSQESVAWALYNEQFF. Drawing the rest from reference TRBV14 and TRBJ2-1, the complete variable domain is EAGVTQFPSHSVIEKGQTVTLRCDPISGHDNLYWYRRVMGKEIKFLLHFVKESKQDESGMPNNRFLAERTGGTYSTLKVQPAELEDSGVYFCASSQESVAWALYNEQFFGPGTRLTVL.

This clonotype was found a few times. CDR3 DNA sequence: TGTGCCAGCACCCCCGGACTCCCCACAGATACGCAGTATTTT. Amino acid sequence: CASTPGLPTDTQYF. The chain uses TRBV12-3 or TRBV12-4 and TRBJ2-3; perhaps TRBD2 as D (5 bases). The V end was cut by 7 bases, the J end by 2 bases, with 13 bases between. CDR3 length equals 14 residues.

This clonotype was detected a few times. The genes are TRBV28 and TRBJ2-7; D is tentatively TRBD1 or TRBD2 (5 bases each). This CDR3 spans 16 amino acids. In germline, CDR1 is MDHEN, CDR2 SYDVKM. V shed 5 bases and J shed 7 bases, with 24 bases lying between them. CDR3 sequence: CASSPGREVPPGEQYF. DNA for the CDR3: TGTGCCAGCAGTCCGGGACGTGAAGTTCCCCCGGGGGAGCAGTACTTC. The entire variable domain, with the rest obtained from reference TRBV28 and TRBJ2-7, is as follows: DVKVTQSSRYLVKRTGEKVFLECVQDMDHENMFWYRQDPGLGLRLIYFSYDVKMKEKGDIPEGYSVSREKKERFSLILESASTNQTSMYLCASSPGREVPPGEQYFGPGTRLTVT.

The rearrangement links TRBV15 to TRBJ2-3; D ambiguous. Trimming stripped 0 bases from V and 1 base from J, with 17 bases between. The CDR3 covers 18 residues. Germline-derived CDR1 and CDR2 are LNHNV and YYDKDF (reference sequence). CDR3 sequence: CATSREGPLGWGTDTQYF. DNA of the CDR3: TGTGCCACCAGCAGAGAAGGGCCTCTTGGATGGGGCACAGATACGCAGTATTTT.

The chain is built from TRBV4-2 and TRBJ2-1, with D possibly matching TRBD1 (6 bases). Trimming stripped 3 bases from V and 0 bases from J, with 12 bases between. CDR3 size: 16 residues. CDR1 is LGHNA, CDR2 YNFKEQ, per germline. The CDR3 DNA follows: TGTGCCAGCAGCCACGACAGGCCGAGCTCCTACAATGAGCAGTTCTTC. Translation: CASSHDRPSSYNEQFF.

Only a few counts were recorded for this clonotype. This chain joins TRBV6-1 and TRBJ2-3; the match to TRBD2 covers 12 bases. The CDR3 covers 16 residues. The V gene's germline CDR1 is MNHNS and CDR2 SASEGT. J gave up 4 bases and V 6 bases, and 8 bases lay outside the gene matches. The CDR3: CASSPRLAGDPDTQYF. CDR3 sequence (DNA): TGTGCCAGCAGCCCTAGACTAGCGGGAGATCCAGATACGCAGTATTTT.

This clonotype appeared a few times. The CDR3 DNA follows: TGTGCCATCAAAACTAGCGGGAGTTACGAGCAGTACTTC. This translates into CAIKTSGSYEQYF. V gene TRBV10-3 combines with J gene TRBJ2-7, with 11 bases that match TRBD2. The junction had 3 bases not matched to a gene; V was cut back by 7 bases and J by 4 bases. Germline CDR1 and CDR2: ENHRY and SYGVKD. CDR3 length: 13 amino acids.

This clonotype was observed at least ten times. The J gene is TRBJ2-7, the V gene TRBV5-5; TRBD2 is a possible D gene (5 bases). The CDR3 consists of 13 residues. Between the trimmed V and J ends, which lost 2 bases and 0 bases, there was a span of 6 bases. Germline-derived CDR1 and CDR2 are SGHKS and YYEKEE (reference sequence). This CDR3 is CASSFEGSYEQYF. CDR3 bases: TGTGCCAGCAGCTTTGAGGGCTCCTACGAGCAGTACTTC.

This clonotype appeared a few times. V usage is TRBV6-2 or TRBV6-3 and J usage is TRBJ2-7, with 10 bases aligning to TRBD1. Germline trimming cut 6 bases from V and 2 bases from J; bases unmatched to any gene: 7. CDR3 length: 15 amino acids. Germline lookup yields CDR1 MNHEY and CDR2 SVGEGT. The CDR3 DNA sequence: TGTGCCAGCAGGGTCTCGGGACAGGGGACCTACGAGCAGTACTTC. Translation gives CASRVSGQGTYEQYF.